This T cell receptor beta chain originates from a study of CD8 T cells in ankylosing spondylitis. Libraries for TCR beta were made by quantitative 5'-RACE with molecular barcodes. Via MiXCR, TCRdb re-called the 5' RACE reads, giving one row per CDR3 protein. This sample has a few hundred thousand distinct CDR3 sequences, with about 11% found just once. The table lists this clonotype with many counts. V was trimmed by 0 bases and J by 4 bases, leaving 9 bases between them. CDR1 is SGDLS and CDR2 is YYNGEE in the germline V gene. The CDR3 has 14 amino acids. This TCR was sampled from a male donor with ankylosing spondylitis or in good health (not recorded which). This chain links TRBV9 with TRBJ2-3; D is perhaps TRBD2 (5 bases). The specimen was blood, either unsorted or a sorted T cell fraction (not recorded which). The DNA of the CDR3 is TGTGCCAGCAGCGTAGGTCTAGCACCAGATACGCAGTATTTT. Amino acids: CASSVGLAPDTQYF.